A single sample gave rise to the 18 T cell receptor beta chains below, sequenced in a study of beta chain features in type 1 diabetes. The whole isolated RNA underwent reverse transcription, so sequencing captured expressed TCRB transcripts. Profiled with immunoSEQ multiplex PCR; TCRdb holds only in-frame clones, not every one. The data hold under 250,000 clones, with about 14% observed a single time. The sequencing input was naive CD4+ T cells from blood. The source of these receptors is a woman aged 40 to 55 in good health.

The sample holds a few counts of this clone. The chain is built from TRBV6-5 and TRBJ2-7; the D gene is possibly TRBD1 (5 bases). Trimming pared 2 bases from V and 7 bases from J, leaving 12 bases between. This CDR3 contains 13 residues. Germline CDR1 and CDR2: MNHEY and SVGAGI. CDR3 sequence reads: CASSYAQAQEQYF. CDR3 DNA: TGTGCCAGCAGTTACGCACAGGCCCAGGAGCAGTACTTC.

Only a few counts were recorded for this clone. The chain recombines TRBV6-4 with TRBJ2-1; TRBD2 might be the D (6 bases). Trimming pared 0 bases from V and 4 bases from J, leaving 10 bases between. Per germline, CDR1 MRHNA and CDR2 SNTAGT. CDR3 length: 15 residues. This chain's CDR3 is CASSDSSSGYNEQFF. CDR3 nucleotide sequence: TGTGCCAGCAGTGACTCGAGTAGCGGTTACAATGAGCAGTTCTTC.

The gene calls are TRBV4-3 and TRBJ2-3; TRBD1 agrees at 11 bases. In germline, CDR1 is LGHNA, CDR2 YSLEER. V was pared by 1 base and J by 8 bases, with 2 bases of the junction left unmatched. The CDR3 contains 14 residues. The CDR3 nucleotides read TGCGCCAGCAGCCAAGGGACAGGGGGCGGTACGCAGTATTTT. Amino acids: CASSQGTGGGTQYF.

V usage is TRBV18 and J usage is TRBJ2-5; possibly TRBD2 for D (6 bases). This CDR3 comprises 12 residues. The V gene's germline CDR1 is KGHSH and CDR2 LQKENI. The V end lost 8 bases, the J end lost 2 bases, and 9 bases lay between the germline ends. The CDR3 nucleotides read TGTGCCAGCGGGGACTTACAAGAGACCCAGTACTTC. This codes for CASGDLQETQYF.

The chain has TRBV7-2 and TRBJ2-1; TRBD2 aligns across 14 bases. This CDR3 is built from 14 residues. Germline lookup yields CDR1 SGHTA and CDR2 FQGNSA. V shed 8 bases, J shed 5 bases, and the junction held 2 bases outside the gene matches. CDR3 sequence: CASWGLAGDNEQFF. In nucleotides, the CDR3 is TGTGCCAGCTGGGGACTAGCGGGGGACAATGAGCAGTTCTTC.

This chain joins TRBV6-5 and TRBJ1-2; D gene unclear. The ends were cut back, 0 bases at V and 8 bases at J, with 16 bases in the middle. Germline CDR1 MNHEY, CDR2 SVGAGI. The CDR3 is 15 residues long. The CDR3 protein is CASSYSYEVSRGYTF. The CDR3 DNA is TGTGCCAGCAGTTACTCGTATGAGGTATCGCGGGGCTACACCTTC.

CDR3 DNA: TGTGCCAGCTCACCATCCGGGATGTACGAGCAGTACTTC. This codes for CASSPSGMYEQYF. The V gene is TRBV18, the J gene TRBJ2-7, with D possibly being TRBD2 (5 bases). The CDR3 covers 13 residues. V was trimmed by 2 bases and J by 4 bases, leaving 9 bases between them. Germline CDR1 and CDR2: KGHSH and LQKENI.

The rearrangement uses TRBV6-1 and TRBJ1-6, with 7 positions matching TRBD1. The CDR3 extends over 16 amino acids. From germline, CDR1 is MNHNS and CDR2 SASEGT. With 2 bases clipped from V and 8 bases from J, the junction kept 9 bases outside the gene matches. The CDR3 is CASSEISGTAYSPLHF. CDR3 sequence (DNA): TGTGCCAGCAGTGAAATCAGTGGGACAGCGTATTCACCCCTCCACTTT.

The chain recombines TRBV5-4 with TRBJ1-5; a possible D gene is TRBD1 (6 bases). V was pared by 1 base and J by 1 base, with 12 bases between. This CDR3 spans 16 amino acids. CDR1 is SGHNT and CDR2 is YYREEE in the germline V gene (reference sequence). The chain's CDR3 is CASSLTGSLSNQPQHF. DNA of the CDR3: TGTGCCAGCAGCTTGACAGGGTCGTTAAGCAATCAGCCCCAGCATTTT.

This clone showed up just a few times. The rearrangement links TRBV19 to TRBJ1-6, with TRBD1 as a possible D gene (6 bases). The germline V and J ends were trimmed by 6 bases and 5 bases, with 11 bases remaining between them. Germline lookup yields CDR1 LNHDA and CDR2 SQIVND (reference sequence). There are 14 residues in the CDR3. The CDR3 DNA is TGTGCCAGTAGCCCACAGGGTGATAATTCACCCCTCCACTTT. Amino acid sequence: CASSPQGDNSPLHF.

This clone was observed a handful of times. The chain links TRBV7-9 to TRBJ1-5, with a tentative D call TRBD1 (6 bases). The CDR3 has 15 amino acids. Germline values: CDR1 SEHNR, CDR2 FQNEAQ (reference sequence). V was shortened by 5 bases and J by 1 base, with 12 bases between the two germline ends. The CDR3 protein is CASSPRGGSNQPQHF. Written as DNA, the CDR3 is TGTGCCAGCAGCCCAAGGGGGGGGAGCAATCAGCCCCAGCATTTT.

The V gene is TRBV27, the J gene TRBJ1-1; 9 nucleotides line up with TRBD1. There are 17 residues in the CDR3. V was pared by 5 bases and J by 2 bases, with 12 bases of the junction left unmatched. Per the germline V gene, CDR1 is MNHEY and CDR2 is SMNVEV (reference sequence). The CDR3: CASSAYRGRGFNTEAFF. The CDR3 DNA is TGTGCCAGCAGTGCGTACAGGGGGCGCGGATTTAACACTGAAGCTTTCTTT.

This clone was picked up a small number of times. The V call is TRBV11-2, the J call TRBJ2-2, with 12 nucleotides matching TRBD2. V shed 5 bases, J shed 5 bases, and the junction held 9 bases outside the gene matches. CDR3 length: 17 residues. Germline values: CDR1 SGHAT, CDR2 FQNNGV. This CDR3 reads CASSLQDLAGGTGELFF. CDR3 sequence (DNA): TGTGCCAGCAGCCTCCAGGACCTAGCGGGGGGGACCGGGGAGCTGTTTTTT.

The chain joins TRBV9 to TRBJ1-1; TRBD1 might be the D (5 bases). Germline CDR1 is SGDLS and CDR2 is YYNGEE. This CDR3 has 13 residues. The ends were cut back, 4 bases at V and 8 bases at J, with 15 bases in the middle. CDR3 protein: CASSPSLWGEAFF. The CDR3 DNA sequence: TGTGCCAGCAGCCCCTCCCTGTGGGGCGAAGCTTTCTTT.

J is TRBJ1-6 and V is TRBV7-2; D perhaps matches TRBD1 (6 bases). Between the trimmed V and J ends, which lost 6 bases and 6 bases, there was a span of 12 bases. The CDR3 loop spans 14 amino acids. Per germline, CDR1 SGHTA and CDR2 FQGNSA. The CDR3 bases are TGTGCCAGCAGGGGCACAGGGTCTAATTCACCCCTCCACTTT. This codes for CASRGTGSNSPLHF. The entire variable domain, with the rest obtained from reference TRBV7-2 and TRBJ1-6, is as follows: GAGVSQSPSNKVTEKGKDVELRCDPISGHTALYWYRQSLGQGLEFLIYFQGNSAPDKSGLPSDRFSAERTGGSVSTLTIQRTQQEDSAVYLCASRGTGSNSPLHFGNGTRLTVT.

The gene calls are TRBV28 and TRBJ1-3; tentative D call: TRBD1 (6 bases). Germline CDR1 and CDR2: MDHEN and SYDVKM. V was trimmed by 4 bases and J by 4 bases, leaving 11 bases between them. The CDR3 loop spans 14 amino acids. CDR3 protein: CASSYGQMGNTIYF. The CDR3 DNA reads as TGTGCCAGCAGTTACGGACAGATGGGAAACACCATATATTTT.

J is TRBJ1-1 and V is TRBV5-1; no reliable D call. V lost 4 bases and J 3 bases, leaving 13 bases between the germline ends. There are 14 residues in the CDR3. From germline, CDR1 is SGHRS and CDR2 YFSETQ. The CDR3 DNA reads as TGCGCCAGCAGCAAACCTTTGGGAGACACTGAAGCTTTCTTT. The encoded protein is CASSKPLGDTEAFF.

This CDR3 is CASSELSGSIWDNEQFF. CDR3 DNA sequence: TGTGCCAGCAGTGAACTGTCAGGTTCAATCTGGGACAATGAGCAGTTCTTC. V is TRBV25-1 and J is TRBJ2-1; D is undetermined. Trimming took 2 bases from V and 5 from J, leaving 19 bases between them. CDR1 and CDR2 (germline): MGHDK, SYGVNS. The CDR3 has 17 amino acids.